This T cell receptor beta chain was obtained from a study of patients and donors after allogeneic stem cell transplantation (dated by TCRdb to the early 2020s). The library was made by RT-PCR. Sequencing instrument: NextSeq 550. The public reads were quality trimmed at Q25 with fastp and then assembled into clones with MiXCR by TCRdb, keeping productive beta chains. Rows with one shared CDR3 protein collapse into an entry with the most common genes and DNA. This sample is represented by fewer than 180,000 distinct CDR3 sequences; over 35% of them were singletons. Of the sample, roughly 52% is held by the ten largest clones. A note on this clonotype: Its antigen is unknown. No much larger clone exists at a distance of one base, and base qualities are not known.

Cut back by 10 bases and 3 bases, the V and J ends lie 27 bases apart. Via the germline V gene (reference sequence), CDR1 is SEHNR and CDR2 FQNEAQ. The CDR3 starts with the cysteine, ends with the phenylalanine, and has 17 residues. The sequence is cut down to CDR3 DNA, 51 bases in frame from base 1. The receptor was isolated from a human donor who was either an allogeneic HSCT recipient or a stem cell or donor lymphocyte infusion donor (not recorded which). It is not recorded whose cells these are; they may come from a transplant donor. The chain couples TRBV7-9 to TRBJ1-2; the D gene is not confidently resolved. What was sequenced was blood, either unsorted or a sorted T cell fraction (not recorded which). The nucleotides are TGTGCCACACCCCGTATAAGACTGAGGCGGGATTACTATGGCTACACCTTC. This sequence encodes CATPRIRLRRDYYGYTF.